This T cell receptor (beta chain) was sequenced for a study of blood T cell repertoires in COVID-19. Study as a whole: Samples taken during acute and convalescent COVID-19 were collected in the United States, Italy and Spain. T cells, B-cell-depleted T cells, or PBMCs supplied cDNA or gDNA.

Trimming pared 4 bases from V and 5 bases from J, leaving 12 bases between. The germline CDR1 and CDR2 sequences are SGHRS and YFSETQ. CDR3 length: 14 residues. Per the study methods: Estimation of nucleated cell counts was performed using reference gene primer amplification. The repertoire was sequenced with immunoSEQ multiplex PCR; TCRdb's copy has only in-frame clones and lacks some. V and J calls and clone size follow that table, whereas D and trimming were derived from the DNA. The sample yields about 80,000 clones, around 83% seen once. The sample taken for sequencing was peripheral blood. This chain uses TRBV5-1 with TRBJ1-4; no clear D. The receptor's source is a human donor in a cohort sampled during active COVID-19. CDR3 sequence reads: CASSPGLQNEKLFF. CDR3 DNA: TGCGCCAGCAGCCCTGGGCTACAAAATGAAAAACTGTTTTTT.